What follows are 21 T cell receptor beta chains derived from one specimen sequenced in a study of cytomegalovirus exposure and HLA in healthy donors. The study ran its PCR with 60 Vbeta and 13 Jbeta primers. The data were produced by immunoSEQ multiplex PCR, yet TCRdb's version contains in-frame clones alone and is incomplete. The sample has 200,000 to 300,000 clones; about 85% are singletons. The material sequenced was PBMCs. These receptors were obtained from a girl aged 2 to 10 in good health and CMV-seronegative.

V is TRBV5-6 and J is TRBJ1-6, with no clear D. There are 19 residues in the CDR3. Germline CDR1 reads SGHDT; CDR2 reads YYEEEE. Trimming cost V 4 bases and J 0 bases, with 20 bases left between them. The chain's CDR3 is CASSPELGLGSSYNSPLHF. The CDR3 DNA reads as TGTGCCAGCAGCCCGGAGTTAGGACTGGGGAGCTCCTATAATTCACCCCTCCACTTT.

For this clone: The junction shows a germline mismatch at one end, possibly a read error. This chain joins TRBV5-1 and TRBJ2-3; 7 bases map to TRBD1. There are 12 residues in the CDR3. Germline V lookup: CDR1 SGHRS, CDR2 YFSETQ. CDR3 amino acids: CASSLEGARGDF. The CDR3 coding sequence is TGCGCCAGCAGCTTGGAGGGGGCTAGAGGGGATTTT.

This chain connects TRBV14 to TRBJ1-2, with D tentatively TRBD1 (6 bases). The CDR3 has 11 residues. Germline V lookup: CDR1 SGHDN, CDR2 FVKESK. Trimming pared 6 bases from V and 6 bases from J, leaving 8 bases between. The CDR3 sequence: CASRQGDGYTF. DNA of the CDR3: TGTGCCAGCAGACAGGGTGATGGCTACACCTTC.

The chain recombines TRBV5-1 with TRBJ1-2; TRBD1 agrees at 8 bases. V shed 2 bases, J shed 2 bases, and the junction held 5 bases outside the gene matches. CDR3 length: 15 amino acids. The germline V gene has CDR1 SGHRS and CDR2 YFSETQ. The CDR3 region has the DNA TGCGCCAGCAGCTTACAGGGGGACCTCAACTATGGCTACACCTTC. Its translation: CASSLQGDLNYGYTF.

This sequence joins TRBV7-6 and TRBJ2-4; 9 nucleotides line up with TRBD2. Per germline, CDR1 SGHVS and CDR2 FNYEAQ. This CDR3 contains 16 residues. The J segment lost 4 bases and the V segment lost 4 bases, leaving 8 bases of the junction unmatched. Here the CDR3 reads CASSYNAGGPKNIQYF. The CDR3 bases are TGTGCCAGCAGCTATAACGCGGGGGGGCCGAAAAACATTCAGTACTTC.

V gene TRBV6-5 combines with J gene TRBJ2-5; 9 positions match TRBD2. The germline V gene encodes CDR1 MNHEY and CDR2 SVGAGI. CDR3 length equals 13 residues. J gave up 6 bases and V 4 bases, and 3 bases lay outside the gene matches. CDR3 nucleotide sequence: TGTGCCAGCAGTTGGGGACTAGCAAAGACCCAGTACTTC. Protein product: CASSWGLAKTQYF.

This sequence joins TRBV7-7 and TRBJ2-5, with TRBD2 identical over 12 bases. The CDR3 sequence is 17 residues long. Germline values: CDR1 SSHAT, CDR2 FNYEAQ (reference sequence). V dropped 6 bases and J dropped 1; count of bases not matched to a gene: 9. Here the CDR3 reads CASSLPPTSGGQETQYF. For the CDR3, the DNA is TGTGCCAGCAGTCTCCCCCCGACTAGCGGGGGCCAAGAGACCCAGTACTTC.

The chain combines TRBV10-3 with TRBJ1-2, with 10 bases fitting TRBD1. The CDR3 covers 15 residues. J gave up 4 bases and V 7 bases, and 9 bases lay outside the gene matches. Germline V gives CDR1 ENHRY, CDR2 SYGVKD. This CDR3 is CAITPGQGKGYGYTF. As DNA, the CDR3 is TGTGCCATCACCCCGGGACAGGGGAAGGGCTATGGCTACACCTTC.

Only a few counts were recorded for this clone. The CDR3 DNA follows: TGTGCCAGCAGTTACGGTGGGGGCTGGGACTATGGCTACACCTTC. This gives the protein CASSYGGGWDYGYTF. The V call is TRBV6-5, the J call TRBJ1-2, with D possibly TRBD1 on 6 matching bases. The CDR3 is made up of 15 amino acids. The V end was cut by 2 bases, the J end by 3 bases, with 13 bases between. CDR1 is MNHEY, CDR2 SVGAGI, per germline.

V and J are TRBV5-1 and TRBJ1-2, with TRBD1 matching 9 bases. This CDR3 has 15 amino acids. V dropped 4 bases and J dropped 5; count of bases not matched to a gene: 9. Germline CDR1 and CDR2: SGHRS and YFSETQ. CDR3 residues: CASSRLQGAGYGYTF. The CDR3 coding sequence is TGCGCCAGCAGCAGATTACAGGGGGCAGGGTATGGCTACACCTTC.

The chain carries TRBV19 and TRBJ2-3, with 11 bases fitting TRBD2. Germline lookup yields CDR1 LNHDA and CDR2 SQIVND (reference sequence). J was trimmed by 4 bases and V by 10 bases; bases with no gene match: 7. The CDR3 is 14 amino acids. The CDR3 is CAISTSGTPDTQYF. CDR3 nucleotides: TGTGCCATTTCGACTAGCGGGACGCCAGATACGCAGTATTTT.

Concerning this clone itself: Other DNA sequences from this sample encode an identical CDR3 as well. CDR3: CASSLGGDQPQHF. The CDR3 nucleotides are TGCGCCAGCAGCTTGGGGGGGGATCAGCCCCAGCATTTT. The gene calls are TRBV5-1 and TRBJ1-5; D is possibly TRBD1 (5 bases). The CDR3 spans 13 residues. The V gene lost 0 bases and the J gene lost 5 bases, with 6 bases spanning the gap. Germline V gene sequence: CDR1 SGHRS, CDR2 YFSETQ.

The chain recombines TRBV5-1 with TRBJ1-4; TRBD1 matches at 9 bases. Germline V gene sequence: CDR1 SGHRS, CDR2 YFSETQ. There are 16 residues in the CDR3. Trimming cost V 3 bases and J 8 bases; bases outside gene matches: 11. The CDR3 spells CASSWASGTGREKLFF. In DNA form, the CDR3 reads TGCGCCAGCAGCTGGGCCTCGGGGACAGGGAGGGAAAAACTGTTTTTT.

The rearrangement uses TRBV2 and TRBJ2-2, with TRBD2 matching over 12 bases. V was pared by 7 bases and J by 3 bases, with 3 bases of the junction left unmatched. Germline V gives CDR1 SNHLY, CDR2 FYNNEI. The CDR3 covers 15 residues. The CDR3 nucleotides read TGTGCCAGCACTGGACTAGCGGGGTACACCGGGGAGCTGTTTTTT. Amino acids: CASTGLAGYTGELFF. Combining the CDR3 with reference TRBV2 and TRBJ2-2 gives the whole variable domain EPEVTQTPSHQVTQMGQEVILRCVPISNHLYFYWYRQILGQKVEFLVSFYNNEISEKSEIFDDQFSVERPDGSNFTLKIRSTKLEDSAMYFCASTGLAGYTGELFFGEGSRLTVL.

The CDR3 nucleotides read TGCAGCGTTGCCGGGGAGGGCAAGTGGTCCCAGAACACTGAAGCTTTCTTT. It yields the protein CSVAGEGKWSQNTEAFF. This rearrangement joins TRBV29-1 to TRBJ1-1, with D unresolved. The CDR3 runs to 17 residues. Germline CDR1 is SQVTM and CDR2 is ANQGSEA. The V end lost 4 bases, the J end lost 1 base, and 22 bases lay between the germline ends.

This sequence joins TRBV5-4 and TRBJ2-5; no clear D gene. In germline, CDR1 is SGHNT, CDR2 YYREEE (reference sequence). Trimming pared 0 bases from V and 2 bases from J, leaving 11 bases between. This CDR3 contains 15 residues. The CDR3 nucleotides are TGTGCCAGCAGCTTGGCCGGTCTGTCTCAAGAGACCCAGTACTTC. Protein: CASSLAGLSQETQYF.

V usage is TRBV11-2 and J usage is TRBJ2-1; tentatively, D is TRBD2 (6 bases). V lost 0 bases and J lost 4, with 16 bases in between. This CDR3 contains 17 residues. Germline CDR1 reads SGHAT; CDR2 reads FQNNGV. CDR3 DNA sequence: TGTGCCAGCAGCTTAGAACCGGGAGTTGAAATTTACAATGAGCAGTTCTTC. The encoded protein is CASSLEPGVEIYNEQFF.

This clone was detected once. The rearrangement uses TRBV27 and TRBJ2-7, with a tentative D call TRBD2 (6 bases). The CDR3 loop spans 17 amino acids. CDR1 MNHEY and CDR2 SMNVEV come from the germline V gene (reference sequence). Trimming left V 3 bases short and J 1 base short, with 19 bases between. This CDR3 reads CASSFSAKGLDSYEQYF. As DNA, the CDR3 is TGTGCCAGCAGTTTTTCTGCGAAGGGACTGGATTCCTACGAGCAGTACTTC.

This rearrangement joins TRBV19 to TRBJ1-1, with D uncertain. This CDR3 is built from 11 residues. Germline-derived CDR1 and CDR2 are LNHDA and SQIVND (reference sequence). With 8 bases removed from V and 8 bases from J, the gap between germline ends came to 12 bases. CDR3 sequence reads: CASGRGPEAFF. DNA of the CDR3: TGTGCCAGTGGGAGAGGGCCCGAAGCTTTCTTT.

The chain combines TRBV9 with TRBJ2-1, with 8 positions matching TRBD2. Germline loops: CDR1 SGDLS, CDR2 YYNGEE. This CDR3 is built from 15 residues. With 7 bases clipped from V and 4 bases from J, the junction kept 10 bases outside the gene matches. The CDR3 loop reads CASQYGPGGYNEQFF. The CDR3 DNA reads as TGTGCCAGCCAGTACGGGCCGGGGGGGTACAATGAGCAGTTCTTC.

This sequence joins TRBV2 and TRBJ1-1; 9 nucleotides line up with TRBD1. The V gene end was trimmed by 4 bases and the J gene end by 0 bases; junction bases not matched to a gene: 6. CDR1 is SNHLY and CDR2 is FYNNEI in the germline V gene. The CDR3 is 16 amino acids. The CDR3 sequence is CASSAGQGSMNTEAFF. The CDR3 nucleotides read TGTGCCAGCAGTGCCGGACAGGGGTCCATGAACACTGAAGCTTTCTTT. The whole variable domain, remainder taken from reference TRBV2 and TRBJ1-1, is EPEVTQTPSHQVTQMGQEVILRCVPISNHLYFYWYRQILGQKVEFLVSFYNNEISEKSEIFDDQFSVERPDGSNFTLKIRSTKLEDSAMYFCASSAGQGSMNTEAFFGQGTRLTVV.